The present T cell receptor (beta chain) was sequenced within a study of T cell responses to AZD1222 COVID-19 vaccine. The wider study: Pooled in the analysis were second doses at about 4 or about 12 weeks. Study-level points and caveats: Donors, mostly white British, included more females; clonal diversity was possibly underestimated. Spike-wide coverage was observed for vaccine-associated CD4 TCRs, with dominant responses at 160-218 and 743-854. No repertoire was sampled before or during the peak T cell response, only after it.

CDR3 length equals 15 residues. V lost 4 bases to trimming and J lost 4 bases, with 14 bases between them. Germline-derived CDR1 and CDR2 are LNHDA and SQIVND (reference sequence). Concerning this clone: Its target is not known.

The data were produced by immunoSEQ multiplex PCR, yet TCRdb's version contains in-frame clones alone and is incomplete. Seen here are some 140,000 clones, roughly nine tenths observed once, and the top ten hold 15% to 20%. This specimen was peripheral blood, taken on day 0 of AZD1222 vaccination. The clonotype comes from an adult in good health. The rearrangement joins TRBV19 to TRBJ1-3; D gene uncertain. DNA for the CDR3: TGTGCCAGTAGTAGAAAGATAGACGGCGGAAACACCATATATTTT. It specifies CASSRKIDGGNTIYF.